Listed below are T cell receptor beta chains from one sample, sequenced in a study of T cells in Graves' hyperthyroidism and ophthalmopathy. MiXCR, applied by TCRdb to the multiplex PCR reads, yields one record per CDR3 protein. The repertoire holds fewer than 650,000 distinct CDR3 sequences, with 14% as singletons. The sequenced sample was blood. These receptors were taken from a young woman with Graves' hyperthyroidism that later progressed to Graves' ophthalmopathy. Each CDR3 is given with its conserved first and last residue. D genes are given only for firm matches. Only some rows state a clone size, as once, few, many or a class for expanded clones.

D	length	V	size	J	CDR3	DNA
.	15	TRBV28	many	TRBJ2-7	CASSLSRGLSYEQYF	TGTGCCAGCAGTTTGTCCAGGGGACTCTCCTACGAGCAGTACTTC
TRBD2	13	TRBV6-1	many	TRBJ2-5	CASRPGTSGNQYF	TGTGCCAGCAGGCCCGGGACTAGCGGGAACCAGTACTTC
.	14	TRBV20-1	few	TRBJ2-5	CSARDSFVQETQYF	TGCAGTGCTAGAGATTCGTTCGTCCAAGAGACCCAGTACTTC
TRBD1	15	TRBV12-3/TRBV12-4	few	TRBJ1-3	CASSQGGFSGNTIYF	TGTGCCAGCAGTCAGGGGGGATTCTCTGGAAACACCATATATTTT
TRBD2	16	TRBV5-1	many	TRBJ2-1	CASSLASSGRATEQFF	TGCGCCAGCAGCTTGGCCTCTAGCGGGAGGGCCACTGAGCAGTTCTTC
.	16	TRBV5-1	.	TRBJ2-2	CASSLFRGTDTGELFF	TGCGCCAGCAGCTTGTTCCGGGGCACAGACACCGGGGAGCTGTTTTTT
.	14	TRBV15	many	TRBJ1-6	CATSRVGRDSPLHF	TGTGCCACCAGCAGAGTGGGAAGGGATTCACCCCTCCACTTT
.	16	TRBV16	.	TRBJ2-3	CASSQSPETSTDTQYF	TGTGCCAGCAGCCAATCACCGGAAACTAGCACAGATACGCAGTATTTT
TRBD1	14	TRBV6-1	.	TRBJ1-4	CASSPRQGNEKLFF	TGTGCCAGCAGCCCAAGACAGGGCAATGAAAAACTGTTTTTT
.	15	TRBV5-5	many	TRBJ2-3	CASSLSSRTSDTQYF	TGTGCCAGCAGCTTGAGCTCCAGGACGTCAGATACGCAGTATTTT
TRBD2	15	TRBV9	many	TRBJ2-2	CASSATSANTGELFF	TGTGCCAGCAGCGCTACTAGCGCGAACACCGGGGAGCTGTTTTTT
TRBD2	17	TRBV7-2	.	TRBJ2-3	CASSLVLLAGGTDTQYF	TGTGCCAGCAGCTTAGTTCTACTAGCGGGAGGAACAGATACGCAGTATTTT
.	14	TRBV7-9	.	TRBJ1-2	CASSRGREEGGYTF	TGTGCCAGCAGCCGGGGCCGTGAGGAAGGAGGCTACACCTTC
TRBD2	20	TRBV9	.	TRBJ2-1	CASSPKWGLAGGDSYNEQFF	TGTGCCAGCAGCCCGAAATGGGGACTAGCGGGAGGTGACTCCTACAATGAGCAGTTCTTC
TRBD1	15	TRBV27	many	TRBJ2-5	CASSHRGRFPETQYF	TGTGCCAGCAGCCACAGGGGGAGGTTCCCAGAGACCCAGTACTTC
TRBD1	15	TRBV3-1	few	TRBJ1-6	CASSQRDRDYSPLHF	TGTGCCAGCAGCCAACGGGACAGGGACTATTCACCCCTCCACTTT
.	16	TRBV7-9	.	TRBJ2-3	CASSSRDGPSWDTQYF	TGTGCCAGCAGCTCCCGGGACGGACCGTCGTGGGATACGCAGTATTTT
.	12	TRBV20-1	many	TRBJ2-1	CSARVGAAEQFF	TGCAGTGCTAGGGTGGGGGCGGCTGAGCAGTTCTTC
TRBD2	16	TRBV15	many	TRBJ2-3	CATRSPTSGNTDTQYF	TGTGCCACCCGTTCGCCGACTAGCGGGAACACAGATACGCAGTATTTT
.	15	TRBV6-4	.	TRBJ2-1	CASSDSGAPDNEQFF	TGTGCCAGCAGTGACTCTGGGGCCCCCGACAATGAGCAGTTCTTC
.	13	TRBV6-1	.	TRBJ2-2	CASRGVGTGELFF	TGTGCCAGCAGAGGGGTGGGCACCGGGGAGCTGTTTTTT
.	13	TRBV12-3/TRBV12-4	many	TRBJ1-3	CAIGQNPGNTIYF	TGTGCCATCGGACAGAATCCTGGAAACACCATATATTTT
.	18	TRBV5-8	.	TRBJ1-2	CASTFGGIFKPFNYGYTF	TGTGCCAGCACATTTGGGGGTATCTTTAAACCGTTCAACTATGGCTACACCTTC
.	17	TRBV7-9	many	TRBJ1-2	CASSTPQTETVNYGYTF	TGTGCCAGCAGCACGCCCCAGACAGAGACTGTTAACTATGGCTACACCTTC
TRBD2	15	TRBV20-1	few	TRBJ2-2	CSAPRLAGEAGELFF	TGCAGTGCTCCCCGACTAGCGGGAGAAGCCGGGGAGCTGTTTTTT
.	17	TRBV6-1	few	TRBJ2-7	CASALGGPGEGPYEQYF	TGTGCCAGCGCCTTGGGGGGGCCAGGTGAGGGCCCCTACGAGCAGTACTTC
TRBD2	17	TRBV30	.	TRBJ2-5	CAWSFARTSGNQETQYF	TGTGCCTGGAGTTTCGCCCGGACTAGCGGGAACCAAGAGACCCAGTACTTC
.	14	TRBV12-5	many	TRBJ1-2	CASGLNLEGSGYTF	TGTGCTAGTGGTTTGAATCTCGAAGGGTCTGGCTACACCTTC
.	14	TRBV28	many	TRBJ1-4	CATTEGLGSEKLFF	TGTGCCACCACGGAGGGGTTGGGTAGTGAAAAACTGTTTTTT
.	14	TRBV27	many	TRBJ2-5	CASSIRGAGETQYF	TGTGCCAGCAGCATTCGAGGGGCAGGGGAGACCCAGTACTTC
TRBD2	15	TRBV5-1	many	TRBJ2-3	CASSQAGDHTDTQYF	TGCGCCAGCAGTCAAGCGGGAGATCACACAGATACGCAGTATTTT
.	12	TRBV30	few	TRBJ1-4	CAWGGRNEKLFF	TGTGCCTGGGGCGGCCGTAATGAAAAACTGTTTTTT
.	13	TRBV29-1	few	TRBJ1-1	CSVLEPMNTEAFF	TGCAGCGTGCTGGAGCCAATGAACACTGAAGCTTTCTTT
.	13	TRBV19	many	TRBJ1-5	CASLPAPYQPQHF	TGTGCCAGTCTCCCGGCACCCTATCAGCCCCAGCATTTT
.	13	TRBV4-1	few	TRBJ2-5	CASSSRSQETQYF	TGCGCCAGCAGTTCCCGGTCACAAGAGACCCAGTACTTC
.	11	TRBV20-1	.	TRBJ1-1	CSWTGGTEAFF	TGCAGTTGGACCGGGGGCACTGAAGCTTTCTTT
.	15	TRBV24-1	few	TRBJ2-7	CATSDAPTGVYEQYF	TGTGCCACCAGTGATGCGCCGACAGGCGTCTACGAGCAGTACTTC
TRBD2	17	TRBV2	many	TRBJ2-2	CASSEVPSGSWAGELFF	TGTGCCAGCAGTGAAGTGCCTAGCGGGAGTTGGGCCGGGGAGCTGTTTTTT
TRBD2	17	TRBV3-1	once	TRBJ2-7	CASSQRRRLAGINEQYF	TGTGCCAGCAGCCAAAGAAGGCGGCTAGCGGGAATTAACGAGCAGTACTTC
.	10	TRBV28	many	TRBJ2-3	CASSSYTQYF	TGTGCCAGCAGTTCATATACGCAGTATTTT
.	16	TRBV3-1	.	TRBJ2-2	CASTPSQAADTGELFF	TGTGCCAGCACCCCTTCACAGGCCGCGGACACCGGGGAGCTGTTTTTT
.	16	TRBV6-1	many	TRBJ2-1	CASTMLVGSSYNEQFF	TGTGCCAGCACCATGTTGGTAGGCAGCTCCTACAATGAGCAGTTCTTC
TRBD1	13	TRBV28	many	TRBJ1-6	CASKTGVNSPLHF	TGTGCCAGCAAAACAGGGGTCAATTCACCCCTCCACTTT
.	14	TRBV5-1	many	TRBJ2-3	CASRGRVGTDTQYF	TGCGCCAGCAGAGGCCGGGTTGGCACAGATACGCAGTATTTT
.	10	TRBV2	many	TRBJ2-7	CASKGYEQYF	TGTGCCAGCAAGGGATACGAGCAGTACTTC
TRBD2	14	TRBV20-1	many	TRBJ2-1	CSASQLAEYNEQFF	TGCAGTGCTAGCCAGCTAGCGGAGTACAATGAGCAGTTCTTC
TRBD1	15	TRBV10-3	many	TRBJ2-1	CAITGTGGTSNEQFF	TGTGCCATCACCGGGACAGGGGGCACGTCTAATGAGCAGTTCTTC
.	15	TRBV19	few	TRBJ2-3	CASSRTVTSTDTQYF	TGTGCCAGTAGTAGGACAGTAACTAGCACAGATACGCAGTATTTT
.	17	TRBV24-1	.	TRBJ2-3	CATSDSPHGGRTDTQYF	TGTGCCACCAGTGATTCCCCGCATGGGGGTCGCACGGATACGCAGTATTTT
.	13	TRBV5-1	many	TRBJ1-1	CASSFETGKEAFF	TGCGCCAGCAGCTTTGAAACAGGGAAAGAAGCTTTCTTT
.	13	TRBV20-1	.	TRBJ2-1	CSAREWQNNEQFF	TGCAGTGCTAGAGAGTGGCAGAACAATGAGCAGTTCTTC
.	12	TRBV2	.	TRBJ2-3	CASRRRGDTQYF	TGTGCCAGCAGGCGGAGGGGGGATACGCAGTATTTT